Following are 21 T cell receptor beta chains from one sample sequenced in a study of cytomegalovirus exposure and HLA in healthy donors. In the PCR, 60 Vbeta and 13 Jbeta primers were used. Sequenced by immunoSEQ multiplex PCR; TCRdb stores in-frame clones only, minus some. The table has fewer than 150,000 clones, 73% seen once. Material: PBMCs. Receptors originate from a woman between 40 and 50 years old in good health and CMV-seronegative.

The genes are TRBV11-3 and TRBJ1-1; maybe TRBD1 (5 bases). In germline, CDR1 is SGHNT, CDR2 YENEEA. Deletions cut 3 bases from V and 5 bases from J, with 19 bases between. This CDR3 contains 16 residues. CDR3 residues: CASSLGGYVGGTEAFF. The CDR3 DNA reads TGTGCCAGCAGCTTGGGCGGGTACGTCGGGGGGACTGAAGCTTTCTTT.

V gene TRBV7-3 combines with J gene TRBJ2-2; D gene ambiguous. This CDR3 is built from 16 residues. Trimming cost V 5 bases and J 0 bases, with 13 bases left between them. Germline CDR1 reads SGHTA; CDR2 reads FQGTGA. CDR3 amino acids: CASSPRRSANTGELFF. The CDR3 DNA follows: TGTGCCAGCAGCCCACGTCGGAGTGCGAACACCGGGGAGCTGTTTTTT. Full variable domain (outside the CDR3, taken from reference TRBV7-3 and TRBJ2-2): GAGVSQTPSNKVTEKGKYVELRCDPISGHTALYWYRQSLGQGPEFLIYFQGTGAADDSGLPNDRFFAVRPEGSVSTLKIQRTERGDSAVYLCASSPRRSANTGELFFGEGSRLTVL.

The chain links TRBV28 to TRBJ2-5; TRBD1 agrees at 7 bases. V shed 5 bases, J shed 5 bases, and the junction held 8 bases outside the gene matches. Looked up from germline, CDR1 is MDHEN and CDR2 is SYDVKM. The CDR3 contains 14 residues. The CDR3, as DNA: TGTGCCAGCAGTACACAGGGGTCCAGGGAGACCCAGTACTTC. Amino acids: CASSTQGSRETQYF.

This chain uses TRBV4-3 with TRBJ2-4; no reliable D call. The V gene lost 0 bases and the J gene lost 0 bases, with 9 bases spanning the gap. Germline V gene sequence: CDR1 LGHNA, CDR2 YSLEER. This CDR3 spans 16 amino acids. This CDR3 reads CASSQDTRLAKNIQYF. The CDR3 bases are TGCGCCAGCAGCCAAGATACGCGGCTAGCCAAAAACATTCAGTACTTC.

CDR3 sequence: CASSYGLGVSPGTPSTDTQYF. CDR3 bases: TGTGCCAGCAGCTACGGGCTAGGGGTCTCTCCCGGGACACCCAGCACAGATACGCAGTATTTT. This chain joins TRBV7-3 and TRBJ2-3; D might be TRBD1 (6 bases). Germline V gene sequence: CDR1 SGHTA, CDR2 FQGTGA. The CDR3 consists of 21 residues. The germline V and J ends were trimmed by 4 bases and 0 bases, with 29 bases remaining between them. The full variable domain, with the rest looked up from reference TRBV7-3 and TRBJ2-3, is GAGVSQTPSNKVTEKGKYVELRCDPISGHTALYWYRQSLGQGPEFLIYFQGTGAADDSGLPNDRFFAVRPEGSVSTLKIQRTERGDSAVYLCASSYGLGVSPGTPSTDTQYFGPGTRLTVL.

V and J are TRBV7-2 and TRBJ1-1; 10 bases match TRBD1. The CDR3 length is 15 residues. With 4 bases clipped from V and 5 bases from J, the junction kept 7 bases outside the gene matches. Germline V gene sequence: CDR1 SGHTA, CDR2 FQGNSA. CDR3 amino acids: CASSYGTGVGTEAFF. CDR3 bases: TGTGCCAGCAGCTACGGGACAGGGGTGGGAACTGAAGCTTTCTTT.

This clone was observed a few times. This rearrangement joins TRBV7-9 to TRBJ1-2, with 10 bases lining up with TRBD1. The junction had 6 bases not matched to a gene; V was cut back by 3 bases and J by 8 bases. The CDR3 sequence is 14 residues long. Per germline, CDR1 SEHNR and CDR2 FQNEAQ (reference sequence). As DNA, the CDR3 is TGTGCCAGCAGCTTCAGGGACAGGGGCGACGGCTACACCTTC. Translated: CASSFRDRGDGYTF.

This rearrangement joins TRBV7-9 to TRBJ2-5, with D tentatively TRBD2 (6 bases). Germline CDR1 and CDR2: SEHNR and FQNEAQ (reference sequence). The CDR3 is 14 residues long. V shed 5 bases and J shed 4 bases, with 14 bases lying between them. CDR3 nucleotides: TGTGCCAGCAGCACACGGGGGAGTGGAGAGACCCAGTACTTC. Translated, it gives CASSTRGSGETQYF.

The table lists this clone with a count of one. This chain links TRBV7-9 with TRBJ1-1; 11 positions match TRBD1. The CDR3 covers 14 residues. After removal of 4 bases from V and 6 bases from J, the junction contained 4 bases not matched to a gene. Germline assignment: CDR1 SEHNR and CDR2 FQNEAQ (reference sequence). The CDR3 region has the DNA TGTGCCAGCAGCTGGGACAGGGGGGTCGCTGAAGCTTTCTTT. Its protein is CASSWDRGVAEAFF. The whole variable domain, filled in from reference TRBV7-9 and TRBJ1-1, reads DTGVSQNPRHKITKRGQNVTFRCDPISEHNRLYWYRQTLGQGPEFLTYFQNEAQLEKSRLLSDRFSAERPKGSFSTLEIQRTEQGDSAMYLCASSWDRGVAEAFFGQGTRLTVV.

This chain joins TRBV14 and TRBJ2-3, with TRBD1 identical over 7 bases. The germline CDR1 and CDR2 sequences are SGHDN and FVKESK. The J segment lost 2 bases and the V segment lost 3 bases, leaving 8 bases of the junction unmatched. The CDR3 is 16 residues long. In DNA form, the CDR3 reads TGTGCCAGCAGCCATCGGCAGGGGGTTATCACAGATACGCAGTATTTT. This translates into CASSHRQGVITDTQYF.

This sequence joins TRBV7-3 and TRBJ2-1; the D gene is possibly TRBD1 (5 bases). Germline CDR1 is SGHTA and CDR2 is FQGTGA. Trimming removed 1 base at V and 2 bases at J, with 9 bases between. CDR3 size: 15 residues. The CDR3 here is CASSLNRPPYNEQFF. The CDR3 DNA sequence: TGTGCCAGCAGCTTAAACAGGCCCCCCTACAATGAGCAGTTCTTC.

The CDR3 sequence: CASILSGRGRDYTF. DNA of the CDR3: TGTGCCAGCATCCTGTCGGGCAGGGGGCGCGACTACACCTTC. This chain joins TRBV28 and TRBJ1-2, with 8 bases that match TRBD1. This CDR3 is built from 14 residues. Germline loops: CDR1 MDHEN, CDR2 SYDVKM. V shed 7 bases and J 10 bases; nucleotides not matched to a gene: 14.

This chain joins TRBV5-1 and TRBJ2-3, with a possible D match to TRBD1 (6 bases). Trimming took off 5 bases at V and 0 bases at J, with 10 bases between the two ends. The CDR3 runs to 14 residues. Germline values: CDR1 SGHRS, CDR2 YFSETQ. In DNA form, the CDR3 reads TGCGCCAGCAGGGGGGACAAAAGCACAGATACGCAGTATTTT. Translated, it gives CASRGDKSTDTQYF. Looking up the rest from reference TRBV5-1 and TRBJ2-3 gives the full variable domain: KAGVTQTPRYLIKTRGQQVTLSCSPISGHRSVSWYQQTPGQGLQFLFEYFSETQRNKGNFPGRFSGRQFSNSRSEMNVSTLELGDSALYLCASRGDKSTDTQYFGPGTRLTVL.

This clone has just a few counts. This chain connects TRBV5-6 to TRBJ2-7; 10 nucleotides align to TRBD1. The CDR3 covers 15 residues. V lost 3 bases, J lost 3 bases, and 6 bases stayed unmatched. Germline values: CDR1 SGHDT, CDR2 YYEEEE. The CDR3 nucleotides are TGTGCCAGCAGCTGGGGACAGGGGAAAGGCTACGAGCAGTACTTC. As protein: CASSWGQGKGYEQYF.

In its sample, this clone was seen a few times. The rearrangement links TRBV6-5 to TRBJ2-5; perhaps TRBD1 as D (6 bases). With 0 bases removed from V and 5 bases from J, the gap between germline ends came to 13 bases. Germline V lookup: CDR1 MNHEY, CDR2 SVGAGI. CDR3 size: 15 residues. CDR3 sequence (DNA): TGTGCCAGCAGTTACTCCGGTCAGGGGACCGAGACCCAGTACTTC. Its protein product is CASSYSGQGTETQYF.

This clone was counted between two and nine times. The V call is TRBV7-2, the J call TRBJ1-2, with a possible D match to TRBD1 (5 bases). V was clipped by 10 bases and J by 0 bases, with 21 bases between them. CDR3 length: 16 residues. Germline lookup yields CDR1 SGHTA and CDR2 FQGNSA. As DNA, the CDR3 is TGTGCCACCAGTGGGGGGGAGGGGCCCACTAACTATGGCTACACCTTC. Translated, it gives CATSGGEGPTNYGYTF.

V usage is TRBV2 and J usage is TRBJ1-4; 9 nucleotides agree with TRBD1. CDR1 and CDR2 (germline): SNHLY, FYNNEI. This CDR3 spans 15 amino acids. V dropped 6 bases and J dropped 10; count of bases not matched to a gene: 12. The CDR3 here is CASRGTGGPSRKLFF. For the CDR3, the DNA is TGTGCCAGCAGAGGTACAGGGGGCCCATCGAGAAAACTGTTTTTT. The entire variable domain, with the rest obtained from reference TRBV2 and TRBJ1-4, is as follows: EPEVTQTPSHQVTQMGQEVILRCVPISNHLYFYWYRQILGQKVEFLVSFYNNEISEKSEIFDDQFSVERPDGSNFTLKIRSTKLEDSAMYFCASRGTGGPSRKLFFGSGTQLSVL.

The rearrangement joins TRBV15 to TRBJ2-4, with D perhaps matching TRBD2 (6 bases). V lost 0 bases, J lost 5 bases, and 14 bases lay in between. CDR3 length: 16 amino acids. Germline V gene lookup returns CDR1 LNHNV and CDR2 YYDKDF (reference sequence). The CDR3, as DNA: TGTGCCACCAGCAGAGATCCGGACCAGCGGGAAAACATTCAGTACTTC. Its translation is CATSRDPDQRENIQYF.

The gene calls are TRBV18 and TRBJ2-6, with D possibly matching TRBD1 (5 bases). Between the trimmed V and J ends, which lost 6 bases and 0 bases, there was a span of 15 bases. CDR1 and CDR2 (germline): KGHSH, LQKENI. The CDR3 is made up of 17 amino acids. For the CDR3, the DNA is TGTGCCAGCTCTACGGACACCCCGGCCTCTGGGGCCAACGTCCTGACTTTC. Its translation: CASSTDTPASGANVLTF.

V is TRBV5-6 and J is TRBJ2-3; TRBD1 might be the D (5 bases). This CDR3 has 12 residues. V lost 0 bases, J lost 10 bases, and 9 bases lay in between. Germline assignment: CDR1 SGHDT and CDR2 YYEEEE. In DNA, the CDR3 is TGTGCCAGCAGCTTGGCCCAAGGGGCGCAGTATTTT. As protein: CASSLAQGAQYF.

The chain carries TRBV11-2 and TRBJ2-7, with D hard to call. The CDR3 is 14 residues long. Trimming shortened V by 1 base and J by 3 bases, and 10 bases separated the two germline ends. Germline V gene data show CDR1 as SGHAT and CDR2 as FQNNGV. CDR3 region: CASSLGAENYEQYF. As DNA, the CDR3 is TGTGCCAGCAGCTTAGGGGCCGAGAACTACGAGCAGTACTTC.